This passage covers 20 T cell receptor beta chains from one sample sequenced in a study of T cells in Graves' hyperthyroidism and ophthalmopathy. Researchers amplified the TCR beta CDR3 regions from RNA transcripts. TCR CDR3 underwent first-round RT-PCR with the HTBI primer set. In TCRdb, the multiplex PCR reads were re-called with MiXCR into one record per CDR3 protein. The sample yields about 350,000 distinct CDR3 sequences, roughly 13% seen once. Input material: blood. The receptors originated from a woman younger than 45 with Graves' hyperthyroidism.

The chain links TRBV30 to TRBJ2-5; 8 bases match TRBD1. V gave up 7 bases and J gave up 1 base; unmatched junction bases: 2. Germline assignment: CDR1 GTSNPN and CDR2 SVGIG (reference sequence). The CDR3 length is 12 residues. The CDR3 DNA is TGTGCCTTCGACAGGGGCCAAGAGACCCAGTACTTC. This sequence encodes CAFDRGQETQYF. The entire variable domain, with the rest obtained from reference TRBV30 and TRBJ2-5, is as follows: SQTIHQWPATLVQPVGSPLSLECTVEGTSNPNLYWYRQAAGRGLQLLFYSVGIGQISSEVPQNLSASRPQDRQFILSSKKLLLSDSGFYLCAFDRGQETQYFGPGTRLLVL.

This clonotype was recorded a few times. V is TRBV7-8 and J is TRBJ2-1, with 8 bases matching TRBD2. Trimming removed 5 bases from V and 4 bases from J; junction bases left unmatched: 7. Germline V gives CDR1 SGHVS, CDR2 FQNEAQ. This CDR3 spans 15 amino acids. The CDR3 coding sequence is TGTGCCAGCAGCGGAGGACTAGCTTATTACAATGAGCAGTTCTTC. Amino acids: CASSGGLAYYNEQFF.

A few counts support this clonotype. The chain has TRBV11-2 and TRBJ2-3; 7 positions match TRBD1. Germline V lookup: CDR1 SGHAT, CDR2 FQNNGV. The CDR3 is made up of 15 amino acids. V gave up 2 bases and J gave up 5 bases; unmatched junction bases: 7. The CDR3 DNA sequence: TGTGCCAGCAGCTTATTTCCAGGGGGAGTAGATACGCAGTATTTT. The encoded protein is CASSLFPGGVDTQYF.

This clonotype was seen repeatedly, ten times or more. The CDR3 spells CASSFPGGYYGYTF. As DNA, the CDR3 is TGTGCCAGCAGTTTCCCCGGGGGGTATTATGGCTACACCTTC. The chain has TRBV28 and TRBJ1-2; TRBD1 is a possible D gene (5 bases). CDR1 and CDR2 (germline): MDHEN, SYDVKM. The length of the CDR3 is 14 residues. Trimming pared 3 bases from V and 5 bases from J, leaving 13 bases between.

At least ten counts were recorded for this clonotype. This CDR3 reads CASSLTGRNTGELFF. The CDR3 bases are TGTGCCAGCAGTTTGACGGGGCGGAACACCGGGGAGCTGTTTTTT. The rearrangement uses TRBV7-9 and TRBJ2-2; D could derive from TRBD1 or TRBD2 (5 bases each). Trimming removed 6 bases from V and 1 base from J, with 12 bases in between. There are 15 residues in the CDR3. Germline CDR1 SEHNR, CDR2 FQNEAQ (reference sequence).

This clonotype was recorded a few times. The chain has TRBV15 and TRBJ1-1; D not resolved. The CDR3 is 14 residues long. Germline CDR1 LNHNV, CDR2 YYDKDF (reference sequence). The germline V and J ends were trimmed by 0 bases and 5 bases, with 10 bases remaining between them. This CDR3 reads CATSRDQLATEAFF. The CDR3 coding sequence is TGTGCCACCAGCAGAGACCAACTCGCAACTGAAGCTTTCTTT.

The chain has TRBV5-1 and TRBJ1-2; 8 bases match TRBD1. Germline trimming cut 3 bases from V and 8 bases from J; bases unmatched to any gene: 9. Germline values: CDR1 SGHRS, CDR2 YFSETQ. This CDR3 has 14 residues. The CDR3 protein is CASSSEPQGDGYTF. The CDR3 DNA is TGCGCCAGCAGCTCTGAACCACAGGGGGACGGCTACACCTTC.

This clonotype was observed a handful of times. Given the absence of the conserved phenylalanine or tryptophan at the CDR3 end, a read error is likely. The chain carries TRBV18 and TRBJ1-2; TRBD1 matches 8 bases. CDR3 size: 15 residues. With 4 bases clipped from V and 2 bases from J, the junction kept 6 bases outside the gene matches. The V gene's germline CDR1 is KGHSH and CDR2 LQKENI. The CDR3 nucleotides are TGTGCCAGCTCACTAGGACAGGGTACCAACTATGGCTACACCCTC. It yields the protein CASSLGQGTNYGYTL.

This clonotype was seen at least ten times. V and J are TRBV7-9 and TRBJ2-7; 10 positions match TRBD2. The V and J ends lost 4 bases and 2 bases, in that order; junction bases with no gene match: 5. CDR1 is SEHNR, CDR2 FQNEAQ, per germline (reference sequence). This CDR3 contains 15 residues. DNA of the CDR3: TGTGCCAGCAGCTCCGCCGGGACTAGCGCCTACGAGCAGTACTTC. It translates to CASSSAGTSAYEQYF.

This chain links TRBV3-1 with TRBJ2-2; the D is unclear. V lost 0 bases and J lost 5, with 19 bases in between. Germline V gene lookup returns CDR1 LGHDT and CDR2 YNNKEL (reference sequence). The CDR3 has 18 residues. The CDR3 DNA sequence: TGTGCCAGCAGCCAAGATCTCCTCAGCGTGATTGGGACCGGGGAGCTGTTTTTT. This gives the protein CASSQDLLSVIGTGELFF.

This chain joins TRBV5-4 and TRBJ1-2; tentative D call: TRBD1 (5 bases). CDR1 and CDR2 (germline): SGHNT, YYREEE (reference sequence). Trimming took 0 bases from V and 5 from J, leaving 14 bases between them. The CDR3 length is 15 residues. The CDR3 loop is CASSLAGRINYGYTF. CDR3 in DNA: TGTGCCAGCAGCTTGGCGGGACGGATCAATTATGGCTACACCTTC.

The chain links TRBV6-6 to TRBJ2-5; a weak D match, TRBD2 (6 bases). V was clipped by 2 bases and J by 6 bases, with 13 bases between them. The CDR3 is 14 residues long. The V gene's germline CDR1 is MNHNY and CDR2 SVGAGI (reference sequence). This CDR3 is CASSYEAAGKTQYF. The DNA for the CDR3 is TGTGCCAGCAGTTACGAAGCCGCGGGGAAGACCCAGTACTTC.

J is TRBJ2-5 and V is TRBV5-6; tentative D call: TRBD1 (5 bases). CDR1 and CDR2 (germline): SGHDT, YYEEEE. The CDR3 covers 12 residues. The V gene lost 5 bases and the J gene lost 4 bases, with 9 bases spanning the gap. The CDR3 nucleotides are TGTGCCAGCAGTTCAGGGTCAGAGACCCAGTACTTC. Its protein is CASSSGSETQYF.

This clonotype was counted at least ten times. V gene TRBV7-8 combines with J gene TRBJ1-2; possible D gene TRBD1, 5 bases. Germline V gene data show CDR1 as SGHVS and CDR2 as FQNEAQ. The length of the CDR3 is 15 residues. Trimming removed 0 bases from V and 4 bases from J, with 12 bases in between. The CDR3 protein is CASSLAGQEPYGYTF. The CDR3 DNA is TGTGCCAGCAGCTTAGCGGGGCAAGAGCCCTATGGCTACACCTTC.

This clonotype came up many times. This chain connects TRBV18 to TRBJ1-1; D unclear. Germline V lookup: CDR1 KGHSH, CDR2 LQKENI. This CDR3 contains 12 residues. Trimming removed 1 base from V and 9 bases from J, with 9 bases in between. The CDR3 coding sequence is TGTGCCAGCTCACCACTTGCCCCCCAAGCTTTCTTT. Amino acid sequence: CASSPLAPQAFF.

The chain is built from TRBV9 and TRBJ1-1, with D perhaps matching TRBD1 (5 bases). V shed 4 bases and J shed 1 base, with 14 bases lying between them. From germline, CDR1 is SGDLS and CDR2 YYNGEE. The CDR3 sequence is 15 residues long. CDR3: CASSPLGGTNTEAFF. The CDR3 bases are TGTGCCAGCAGCCCCCTGGGAGGGACGAACACTGAAGCTTTCTTT.

This clonotype was counted at least ten times. Here the CDR3 reads CASSSSSVSDTQYF. The CDR3 DNA reads TGTGCCAGCAGCTCCTCTAGCGTCTCCGATACGCAGTATTTT. This chain uses TRBV7-3 with TRBJ2-3, with D possibly TRBD2 on 6 matching bases. Germline V gene lookup returns CDR1 SGHTA and CDR2 FQGTGA. The CDR3 runs 14 residues. Trimming took off 4 bases at V and 6 bases at J, with 14 bases between the two ends.

This clonotype was seen more than once but under ten times. The V and J genes are TRBV6-2 or TRBV6-3 and TRBJ2-7, with D possibly TRBD1 on 6 matching bases. This CDR3 comprises 17 residues. Germline CDR1 reads MNHEY; CDR2 reads SVGEGT. Trimming took off 1 base at V and 0 bases at J, with 16 bases between the two ends. CDR3: CASSYLSRDTYSYEQYF. The CDR3 DNA follows: TGTGCCAGCAGTTACTTATCAAGGGACACCTACTCCTACGAGCAGTACTTC.

This clonotype has a single count. The chain is built from TRBV6-9 and TRBJ2-6; no definite D call. This CDR3 region has 16 residues. Germline CDR1 is MNHGY and CDR2 is SVAAGI. Deletions cut 3 bases from V and 5 bases from J, with 14 bases between. The CDR3 DNA follows: TGTGCCAGCAGTTACGCAGGTCTCGCGTGGGCCAACGTCCTGACTTTC. Its protein product is CASSYAGLAWANVLTF.

This clonotype has at least ten counts. V and J are TRBV12-3 or TRBV12-4 and TRBJ1-5; tentative D call: TRBD1 (5 bases). Trimming stripped 1 base from V and 14 bases from J, with 12 bases between. This CDR3 is built from 12 residues. CDR3: CASSLGGGIEHF. The CDR3 DNA follows: TGTGCCAGCAGTTTAGGGGGGGGGATAGAGCATTTT.